The entry that follows covers one T cell receptor beta chain sequence. Vbeta (60) and Jbeta (13) primers were used in the PCR. Clones were read by immunoSEQ multiplex PCR, and TCRdb kept only the in-frame ones, dropping some. The sample holds about 110,000 clones. The sample comes from a study of cytomegalovirus exposure and HLA in healthy donors. The sequence was obtained from a man over 45 in good health and CMV-seronegative. Material: PBMCs.

The CDR3 DNA sequence: TGTGCCAGCAGACAGGGAAGGGGCACTGAAGCTTTCTTT. Translated: CASRQGRGTEAFF. The chain has TRBV27 and TRBJ1-1; D might be TRBD1 (6 bases). The CDR3 totals 13 residues. Between the trimmed V and J ends, which lost 6 bases and 4 bases, there was a span of 12 bases. Germline CDR1 reads MNHEY; CDR2 reads SMNVEV (reference sequence).